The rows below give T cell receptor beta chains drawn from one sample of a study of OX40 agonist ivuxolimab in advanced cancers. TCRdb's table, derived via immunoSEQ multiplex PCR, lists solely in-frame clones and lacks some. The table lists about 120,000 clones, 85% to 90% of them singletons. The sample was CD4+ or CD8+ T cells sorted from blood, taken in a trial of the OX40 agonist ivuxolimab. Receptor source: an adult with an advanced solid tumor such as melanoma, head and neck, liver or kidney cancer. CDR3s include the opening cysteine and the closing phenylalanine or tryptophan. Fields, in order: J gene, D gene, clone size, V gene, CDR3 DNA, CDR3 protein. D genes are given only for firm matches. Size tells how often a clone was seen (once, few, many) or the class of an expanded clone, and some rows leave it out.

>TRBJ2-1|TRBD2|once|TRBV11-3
TGTGCCAGCAGCTTAGATTCTGCGGGGGGCTTTCGGAATGAGCAGTTCTTC
CASSLDSAGGFRNEQFF
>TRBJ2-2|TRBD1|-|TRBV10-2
TGCGCCAGCAGTGGGACAGGGAGAGACACCGGGGAGCTGTTTTTT
CASSGTGRDTGELFF
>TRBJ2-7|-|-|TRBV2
TGTGCCAGCAGCCACAGGGTTTCGTACGAGCAGTACTTC
CASSHRVSYEQYF
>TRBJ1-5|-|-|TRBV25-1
TGTGCCAGCTCAAGGACGGGGAGCAATCAGCCCCAGCATTTT
CASSRTGSNQPQHF
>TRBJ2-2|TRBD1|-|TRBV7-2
TGTGCCAGCAGCTCAGGACAGGGGATATCCGGGGAGCTGTTTTTT
CASSSGQGISGELFF
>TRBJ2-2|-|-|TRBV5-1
TGCGCCAGCAGCTTAAATAGCCCGCCCGGGGAGCTGTTTTTT
CASSLNSPPGELFF
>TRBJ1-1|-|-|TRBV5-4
TGTGCCAGCAGTCTGATGGGGGGCGAGGTCGTTTTCTTT
CASSLMGGEVVFF
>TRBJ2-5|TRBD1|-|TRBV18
TGTGCCAGCTCACCATCAGAAGGACAGGGGGCATCATCGGGGGAGACCCAGTACTTC
CASSPSEGQGASSGETQYF
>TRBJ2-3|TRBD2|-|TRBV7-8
TGTGCCAGCCGTAGGCGGGGGGGCCCAGATACGCAGTATTTT
CASRRRGGPDTQYF
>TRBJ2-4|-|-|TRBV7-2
TGTGCCAGCAGCTTAGGAGGTGGGGCAAACATTCAGTACTTC
CASSLGGGANIQYF
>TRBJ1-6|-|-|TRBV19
TGTGCCAGTTCGGGGTTTGGCGTAGGACCCCTCCACTTT
CASSGFGVGPLHF
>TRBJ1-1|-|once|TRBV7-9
TGTGCCAGCAGCTCCAGCCTACTGACAGGGAACACTGAAGCTTTCTTT
CASSSSLLTGNTEAFF
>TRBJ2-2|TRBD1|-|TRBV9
TGTGCCAGCAGCGTAGAGTGGACAGGGACCGGGGAGCTGTTTTTT
CASSVEWTGTGELFF
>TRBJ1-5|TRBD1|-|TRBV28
TGTGCCAGCAGAGTGGACAGGGGTGGCAATCAGCCCCAGCATTTT
CASRVDRGGNQPQHF
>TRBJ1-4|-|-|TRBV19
TGTGCCAGTAGTGATCGATGGGTGGGGTATCTAGGTGAAAAACTGTTTTTT
CASSDRWVGYLGEKLFF
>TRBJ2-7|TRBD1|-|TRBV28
TGTGCCAGCAGATCGGGACAGGCCTACGAGCAGTACTTC
CASRSGQAYEQYF
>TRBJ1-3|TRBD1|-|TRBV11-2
TGTGCCAGCAGCTTGGGACCCCGACAGGGAGGTGGAAACACCATATATTTT
CASSLGPRQGGGNTIYF
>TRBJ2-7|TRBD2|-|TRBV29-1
TGCAGCGTTATCGGACTAGCGGGGGAAGAGCAGTACTTC
CSVIGLAGEEQYF
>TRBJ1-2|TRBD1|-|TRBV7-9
TGTGCCAGCAGCCAGGGACAGGGTAGGGATGGCTACACCTTC
CASSQGQGRDGYTF
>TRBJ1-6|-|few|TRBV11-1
TGTGCCAGCAGCTTAGGGAAGAATTCACCCCTCCACTTT
CASSLGKNSPLHF
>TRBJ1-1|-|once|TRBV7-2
TGTGCCAGCAGCTTGCAGTCGCAGAACACTGAAGCTTTCTTT
CASSLQSQNTEAFF
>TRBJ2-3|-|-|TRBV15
TGTGCCACCAGCAGAGGCCGTTCCCCTACAGATACGCAGTATTTT
CATSRGRSPTDTQYF
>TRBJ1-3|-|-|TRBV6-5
TGTGCCAGCAGACCGGGACCGAGCTCTGGAAACACCATATATTTT
CASRPGPSSGNTIYF
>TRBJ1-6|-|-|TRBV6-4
TGTGCCAGCAGTGACACTTATAATTCACCCCTCCACTTT
CASSDTYNSPLHF
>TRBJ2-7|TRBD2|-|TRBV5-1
TGCGCCAGCAGCCCAGACTCACCGACTAGCGGGGGAACACCACGCTACGAGCAGTACTTC
CASSPDSPTSGGTPRYEQYF
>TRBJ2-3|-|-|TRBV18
TGTGCCAGCTCACCAGGCAGTTACACAGATACGCAGTATTTT
CASSPGSYTDTQYF
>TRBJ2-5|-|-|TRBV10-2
TGCGCCAGCAAATTTATGGACAACCCTGGGGAGACCCAGTACTTC
CASKFMDNPGETQYF
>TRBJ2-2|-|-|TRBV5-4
TGTGCCAGCAGCTTCAGTGAGACCGGGGAGCTGTTTTTT
CASSFSETGELFF
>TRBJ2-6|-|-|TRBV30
TGTGGAACAAGGGGGGCTGGGGCCAACGTCCTGACTTTC
CGTRGAGANVLTF
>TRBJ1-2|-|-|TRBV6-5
TGTGCCAGCAGGACGACAGGCTCCTATGGCTACACCTTC
CASRTTGSYGYTF
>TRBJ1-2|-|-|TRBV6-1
TGTGCCAGCACTGAGGGGGGAGTTAGTAGTTTTTTGGGCTACACCTTC
CASTEGGVSSFLGYTF
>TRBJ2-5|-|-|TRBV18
TGTGCCAGCTCACCACCATGGGGGGCCCAAGAGACCCAGTACTTC
CASSPPWGAQETQYF
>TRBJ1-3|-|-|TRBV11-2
TGTGCCAGCAGCTTAGATCGGCAGTTTTCTGGAAACACCATATATTTT
CASSLDRQFSGNTIYF
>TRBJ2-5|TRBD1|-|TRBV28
TGTGCCAGCACTTCGGGACAGGGGATGGAGACCCAGTACTTC
CASTSGQGMETQYF
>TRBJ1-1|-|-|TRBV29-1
TGCAGCGTCTATGAGAACACTGAAGCTTTCTTT
CSVYENTEAFF
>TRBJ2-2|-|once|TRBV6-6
TGTGCCAGCAGTATTCCCCTAGGGGGCACCGGGGAGCTGTTTTTT
CASSIPLGGTGELFF
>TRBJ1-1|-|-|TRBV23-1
TGCGCCAGCAGTTCGGCGGAGGAGAACACTGAAGCTTTCTTT
CASSSAEENTEAFF
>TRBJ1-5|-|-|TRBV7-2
TGTGCCAGCAGCCCCGGGGCAGGGCATCAGCCCCAGCATTTT
CASSPGAGHQPQHF
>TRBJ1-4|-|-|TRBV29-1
TGCAGCGTTGAAGATCTAGGGGGAAGTGCAACTAATGAAAAACTGTTTTTT
CSVEDLGGSATNEKLFF